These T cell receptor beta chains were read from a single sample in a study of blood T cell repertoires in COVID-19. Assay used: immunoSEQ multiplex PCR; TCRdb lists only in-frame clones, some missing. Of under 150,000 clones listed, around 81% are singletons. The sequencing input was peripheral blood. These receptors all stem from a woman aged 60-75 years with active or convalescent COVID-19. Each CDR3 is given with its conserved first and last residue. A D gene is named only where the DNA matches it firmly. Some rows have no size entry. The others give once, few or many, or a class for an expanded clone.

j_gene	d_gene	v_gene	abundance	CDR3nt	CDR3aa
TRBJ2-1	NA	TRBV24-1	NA	TGTGCCACCGGGCCGGGGAGCTCCTACAATGAGCAGTTCTTC	CATGPGSSYNEQFF
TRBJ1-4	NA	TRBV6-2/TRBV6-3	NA	TGTGCCAGCAGTTACCGCGACAGTCATGAAAAACTGTTTTTT	CASSYRDSHEKLFF
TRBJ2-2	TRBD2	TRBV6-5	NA	TGTGCCAGCAGGGCTAGCGGACTCATCACCGGGGAGCTGTTTTTT	CASRASGLITGELFF
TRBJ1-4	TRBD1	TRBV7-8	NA	TGTGCCAGCAGCGCGCGAGCAGGGACAGTACTTGTACGAGGTGAAAAACTGTTTTTT	CASSARAGTVLVRGEKLFF
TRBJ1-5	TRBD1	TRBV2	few	TGTGCCAGCAGTGCCAGGGGGGATCAGCCCCAGCATTTT	CASSARGDQPQHF
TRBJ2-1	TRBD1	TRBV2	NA	TGTGCCAGCAGTGATACCGGGACAGGGAGTGATGAGCAGTTCTTC	CASSDTGTGSDEQFF
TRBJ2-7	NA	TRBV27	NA	TGTGCCAGCAGTTCGGGACTCATATCCTGGGAGCAGTACTTC	CASSSGLISWEQYF
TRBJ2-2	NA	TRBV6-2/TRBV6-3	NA	TGTGCCAGCAGCGGACAGAACACCGGGGAGCTGTTTTTT	CASSGQNTGELFF
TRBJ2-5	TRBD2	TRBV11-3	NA	TGTGCCAGCAGCTTAACAGCGGGAAGCGAGACCCAGTACTTC	CASSLTAGSETQYF
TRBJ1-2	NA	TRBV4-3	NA	TGCGCCAGCAGCCAAGAATGGGGAGTAGGTGGCTACACCTTC	CASSQEWGVGGYTF
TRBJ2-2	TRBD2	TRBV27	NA	TGTGCCAGCAGTTTAGGGGTAGCGGGATATGACGAGGAGCTGTTTTTT	CASSLGVAGYDEELFF
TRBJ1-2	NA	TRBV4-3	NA	TGCGCCAGCAGCCAAAGCCCTGGACAGTTATATGGCTACACCTTC	CASSQSPGQLYGYTF
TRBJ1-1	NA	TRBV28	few	TGTGCCAGCACCCTGCCACAGGGTAACACTGAAGCTTTCTTT	CASTLPQGNTEAFF
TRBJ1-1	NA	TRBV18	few	TGTGCCAGCTCACCAGAGGGTGTAGTAACTGAAGCTTTCTTT	CASSPEGVVTEAFF
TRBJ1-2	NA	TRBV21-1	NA	TGTGCCAGCAGCAAAGTAGGGGACAGTAACTATGGCTACACCTTC	CASSKVGDSNYGYTF
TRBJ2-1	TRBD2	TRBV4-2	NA	TGTGCCAGCAGCCAAGTGCGGACTAGCGGGAGCTCCTACAATGAGCAGTTCTTC	CASSQVRTSGSSYNEQFF
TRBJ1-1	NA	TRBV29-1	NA	TGCAGCGTTGAAGATTTCCGGGGGGCCATGAACACTGAAGCTTTCTTT	CSVEDFRGAMNTEAFF
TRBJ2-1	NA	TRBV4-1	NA	TGCGCCAGCAGCCAAGTTCCGGGATTCAATGAGCAGTTCTTC	CASSQVPGFNEQFF
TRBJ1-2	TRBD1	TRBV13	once	TGTGCCAGCAGCTTAAATAGTCCGACAGGGGGCGGATATGGCTACACCTTC	CASSLNSPTGGGYGYTF
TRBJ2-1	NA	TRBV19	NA	TGTGCCAGTAGTATGACTTTGGGTTTGGAGCAGTTCTTC	CASSMTLGLEQFF
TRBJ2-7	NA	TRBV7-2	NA	TGTGCCAGCAGCTTCCCAACCTACGAGCAGTACTTC	CASSFPTYEQYF
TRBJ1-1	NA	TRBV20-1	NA	TGCAGTGCTAGTCAGGACGCTTCGGGGGACACTGAAGCTTTCTTT	CSASQDASGDTEAFF
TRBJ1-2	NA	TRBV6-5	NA	TGTGCCAGCAGGACTGGACAGACCTATGGCTACACCTTC	CASRTGQTYGYTF
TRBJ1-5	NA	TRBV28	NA	TGTGCCAGCAGTCCCGGACTCTTAGGGAGCAATCAGCCCCAGCATTTT	CASSPGLLGSNQPQHF
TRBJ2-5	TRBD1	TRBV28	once	TGTGCCAGCAAACAGGGGCAAGAGACCCAGTACTTC	CASKQGQETQYF
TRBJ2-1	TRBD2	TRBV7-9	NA	TGTGCCAGCAGCTTAGGGGTAGCGGGAGGGCATGAGCAGTTCTTC	CASSLGVAGGHEQFF
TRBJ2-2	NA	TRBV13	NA	TGTGCCAGCAGCTGGACAGCTACGAACACCGGGGAGCTGTTTTTT	CASSWTATNTGELFF
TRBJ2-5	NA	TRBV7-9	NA	TGTGCCAGCAGTCCACGCGGAGCAGCCGTTCAAGAGACCCAGTACTTC	CASSPRGAAVQETQYF
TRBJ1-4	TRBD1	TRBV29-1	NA	TGCAGCGTTGGTAATAGGGACAGCGCCGTTGAAAAACTGTTTTTT	CSVGNRDSAVEKLFF
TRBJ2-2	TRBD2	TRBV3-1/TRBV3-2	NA	TGTGCCAGCAGCCAAGTGACGGGGGGGCTAGGAACCGGGGAGCTGTTTTTT	CASSQVTGGLGTGELFF
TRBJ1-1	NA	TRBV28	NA	TGTGCCAGCACCCCGGGGTGGATGAACACTGAAGCTTTCTTT	CASTPGWMNTEAFF
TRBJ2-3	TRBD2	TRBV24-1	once	TGTGCCACCAGTGATTTTCACAGACTAGCGGAATTCACAGATACGCAGTATTTT	CATSDFHRLAEFTDTQYF
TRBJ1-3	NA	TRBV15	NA	TGTGCCACCAGCAGACCGACGACAGACAGAAACACCATATATTTT	CATSRPTTDRNTIYF
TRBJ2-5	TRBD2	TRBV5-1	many	TGCGCCAGCAGCACTTCTAGCGGGGGGAAGACCCAGTACTTC	CASSTSSGGKTQYF
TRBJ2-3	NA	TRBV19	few	TGTGCCAGTAGACGAGACATGACTACGCAGTATTTT	CASRRDMTTQYF
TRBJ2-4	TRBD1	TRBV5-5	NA	TGTGCCAGCAGCCCAGGGACAGGGGGGAACATTCAGTACTTC	CASSPGTGGNIQYF
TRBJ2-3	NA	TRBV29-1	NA	TGCAGCGTGGACACAGGGTCGGATACGCAGTATTTT	CSVDTGSDTQYF
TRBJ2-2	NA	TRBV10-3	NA	TGTGCCATCAGTGAGTCGGGCAGGGGCACCGGGGAGCTGTTTTTT	CAISESGRGTGELFF
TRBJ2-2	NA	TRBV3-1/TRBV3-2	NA	TGTGCCAGCAGCTCATACACCGGGGAGCTGTTTTTT	CASSSYTGELFF
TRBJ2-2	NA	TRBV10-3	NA	TGTGCCAGCAAGATGTTACCGGGACTTGCGAACACCGGGGAGCTGTTTTTT	CASKMLPGLANTGELFF
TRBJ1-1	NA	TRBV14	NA	TGTGCCAGCAGCCAGACAAAGAACACTGAAGCTTTCTTT	CASSQTKNTEAFF